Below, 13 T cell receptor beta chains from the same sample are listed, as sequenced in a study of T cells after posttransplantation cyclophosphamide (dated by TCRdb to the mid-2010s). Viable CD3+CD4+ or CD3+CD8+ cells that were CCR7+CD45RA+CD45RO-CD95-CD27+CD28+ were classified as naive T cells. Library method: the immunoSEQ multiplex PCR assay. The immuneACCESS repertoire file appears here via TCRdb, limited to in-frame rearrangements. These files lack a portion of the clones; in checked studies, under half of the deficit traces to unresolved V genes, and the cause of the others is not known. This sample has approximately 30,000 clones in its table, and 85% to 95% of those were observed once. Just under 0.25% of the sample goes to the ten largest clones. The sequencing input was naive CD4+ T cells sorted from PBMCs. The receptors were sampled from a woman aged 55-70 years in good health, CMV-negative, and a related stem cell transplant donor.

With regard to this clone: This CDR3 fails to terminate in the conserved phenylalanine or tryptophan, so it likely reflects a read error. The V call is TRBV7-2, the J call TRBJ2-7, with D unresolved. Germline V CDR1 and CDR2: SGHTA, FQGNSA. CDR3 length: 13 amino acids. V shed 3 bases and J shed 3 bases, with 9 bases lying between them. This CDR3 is CASSFHPDYEQYL. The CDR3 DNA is TGTGCCAGCAGCTTCCATCCCGACTACGAGCAGTACCTC.

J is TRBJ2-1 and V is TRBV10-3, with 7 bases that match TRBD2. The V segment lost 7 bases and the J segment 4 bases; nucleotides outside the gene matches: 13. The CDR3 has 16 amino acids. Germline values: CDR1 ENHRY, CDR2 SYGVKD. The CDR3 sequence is CAIMGGDILKYNEQFF. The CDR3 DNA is TGTGCCATCATGGGGGGGGATATCCTCAAATACAATGAGCAGTTCTTC.

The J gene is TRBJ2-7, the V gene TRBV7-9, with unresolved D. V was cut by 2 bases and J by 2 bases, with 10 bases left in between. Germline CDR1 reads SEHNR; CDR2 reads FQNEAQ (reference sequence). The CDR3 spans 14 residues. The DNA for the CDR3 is TGTGCCAGCAGCTTACAAGACGGAGCCTACGAGCAGTACTTC. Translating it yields CASSLQDGAYEQYF.

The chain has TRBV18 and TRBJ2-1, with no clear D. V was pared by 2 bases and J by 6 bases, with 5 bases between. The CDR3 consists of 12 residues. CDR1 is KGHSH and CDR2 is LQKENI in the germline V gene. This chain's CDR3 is CASSPYGNEQFF. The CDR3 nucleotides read TGTGCCAGCTCACCATACGGCAATGAGCAGTTCTTC.

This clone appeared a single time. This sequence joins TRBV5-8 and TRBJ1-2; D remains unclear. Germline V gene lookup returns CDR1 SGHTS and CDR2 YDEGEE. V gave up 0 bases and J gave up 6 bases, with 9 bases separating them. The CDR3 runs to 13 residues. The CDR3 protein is CASSLDFYDGYTF. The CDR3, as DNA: TGTGCCAGCAGCTTGGACTTTTACGATGGCTACACCTTC.

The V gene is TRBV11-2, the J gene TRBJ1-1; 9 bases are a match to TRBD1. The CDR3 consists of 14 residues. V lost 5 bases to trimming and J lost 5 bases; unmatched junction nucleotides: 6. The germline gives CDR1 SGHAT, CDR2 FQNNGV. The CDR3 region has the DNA TGTGCCAGCAGCGCAACAGGGGGCGGGACTGAAGCTTTCTTT. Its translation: CASSATGGGTEAFF. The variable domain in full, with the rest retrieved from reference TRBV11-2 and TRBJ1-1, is EAGVAQSPRYKIIEKRQSVAFWCNPISGHATLYWYQQILGQGPKLLIQFQNNGVVDDSQLPKDRFSAERLKGVDSTLKIQPAKLEDSAVYLCASSATGGGTEAFFGQGTRLTVV.

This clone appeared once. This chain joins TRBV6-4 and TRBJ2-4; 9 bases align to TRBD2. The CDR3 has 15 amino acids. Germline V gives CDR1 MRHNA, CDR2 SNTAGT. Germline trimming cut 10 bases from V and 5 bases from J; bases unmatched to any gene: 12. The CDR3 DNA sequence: TGTGCCACCGCCCGCTCCCCTAGCGGGGAAAACATTCAGTACTTC. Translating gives CATARSPSGENIQYF.

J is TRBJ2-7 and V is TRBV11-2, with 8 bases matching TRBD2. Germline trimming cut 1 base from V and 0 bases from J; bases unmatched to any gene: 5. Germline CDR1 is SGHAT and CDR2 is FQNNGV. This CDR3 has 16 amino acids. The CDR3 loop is CASSLAGTRNSYEQYF. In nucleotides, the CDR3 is TGTGCCAGCAGCTTAGCCGGGACTAGGAACTCCTACGAGCAGTACTTC.

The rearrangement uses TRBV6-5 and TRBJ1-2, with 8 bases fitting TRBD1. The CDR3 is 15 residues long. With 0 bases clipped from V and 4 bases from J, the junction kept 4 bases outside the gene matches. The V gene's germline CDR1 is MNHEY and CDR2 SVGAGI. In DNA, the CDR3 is TGTGCCAGCAGTTACTCGACAGGGGCCGTCTATGGCTACACCTTC. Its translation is CASSYSTGAVYGYTF.

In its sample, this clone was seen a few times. The DNA for the CDR3 is TGTGCCAGTAGTATGACTAGCGGCCACTCGGGGGCGCAGTATTTT. Encoded protein: CASSMTSGHSGAQYF. The rearrangement uses TRBV19 and TRBJ2-3; 9 positions match TRBD2. The germline V gene has CDR1 LNHDA and CDR2 SQIVND (reference sequence). With V trimmed by 3 bases and J by 10 bases, 11 bases remained unmatched. This CDR3 is 15 amino acids long.

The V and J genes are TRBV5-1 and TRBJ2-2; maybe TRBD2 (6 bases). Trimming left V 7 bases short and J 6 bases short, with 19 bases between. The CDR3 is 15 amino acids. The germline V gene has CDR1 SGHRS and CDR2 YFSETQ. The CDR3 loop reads CASRPGPGGAGELFF. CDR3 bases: TGCGCCAGCCGACCCGGGCCAGGAGGGGCCGGGGAGCTGTTTTTT.

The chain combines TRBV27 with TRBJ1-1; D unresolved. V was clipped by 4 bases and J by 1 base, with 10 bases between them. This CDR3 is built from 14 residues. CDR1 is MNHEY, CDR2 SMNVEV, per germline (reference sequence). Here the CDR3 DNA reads TGTGCCAGCAGTTCCATAAGAGGGAACACTGAAGCTTTCTTT. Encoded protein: CASSSIRGNTEAFF.

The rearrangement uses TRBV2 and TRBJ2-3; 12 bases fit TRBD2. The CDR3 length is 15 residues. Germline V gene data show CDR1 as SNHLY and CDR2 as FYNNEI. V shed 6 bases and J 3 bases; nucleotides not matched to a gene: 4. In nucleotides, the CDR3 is TGTGCCAGCAGGCCGACTAGCGGGGGAACAGATACGCAGTATTTT. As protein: CASRPTSGGTDTQYF.